This T cell receptor beta chain derives from a study of CD8 T cells in Susac syndrome. This clonotype is a singleton in its sample. RNA totalling roughly 0.45 to 1 ug underwent reverse transcription with random hexamers. TCRdb re-called the immunoSEQ multiplex PCR reads with MiXCR, one entry per CDR3 protein. The sample yields 150,000 to 200,000 distinct CDR3 sequences, approximately 92% seen once. V shed 5 bases and J shed 0 bases, with 16 bases lying between them. The CDR3 runs 16 residues. Germline CDR1 and CDR2: LNHNV and YYDKDF (reference sequence). This chain uses TRBV15 with TRBJ1-2, with D tentatively TRBD1 (6 bases). Material: CD4+ T cells from PBMCs. The TCR was taken from a human donor in good health. CDR3 residues: CATSGRGAGANYGYTF. DNA of the CDR3: TGTGCCACCAGCGGTCGGGGGGCTGGAGCTAACTATGGCTACACCTTC.